The source of this T cell receptor beta chain is a study of blood T cell repertoires in COVID-19 (dated by TCRdb to between 2020 and 2021). Some background on the complete study: The collaborator samples originated in the United States, Italy and Spain and spanned the acute and convalescent phases of COVID-19. The prospective study material was composed of cDNA or gDNA derived from T cells, B-cell-depleted T cells, or PBMCs. Deeply sampled blood TCRbeta repertoires from subjects exposed to, actively infected with, or recovered from COVID-19 were included in the dataset. The repertoires were released in a freely available public database intended as a resource for research on the immune response to SARS-CoV-2. Samples were obtained from the ongoing ImmuneRACE study (first 160 participants) and from 1,000 to 1,500 subjects provided by 6 global collaborators. Nearly every sample came with metadata listing a de-identified subject ID, COVID-19 status, age in years and sex. Where available, HLA class I and class II types were taken from metadata supplied by the sample provider and were not determined by assay-based typing. What the authors observed across the whole study: Clinical and demographic metadata were provided uncurated, with the amount varying by source and participant.

V gives up 6 bases and J gives up 4 bases, and the segment between their germline ends measures 15 bases. The germline V gene provides CDR1 MDHEN and CDR2 SYDVKM. The CDR3 contains 14 residues, cysteine and phenylalanine counted. Kept here is only the CDR3 DNA, which spans 42 bases and is read in frame from base 1. TCRbeta CDR3 regions were amplified from genomic DNA using the immunoSEQ Assay, a bias-controlled multiplex PCR. The authors' pipeline ran thus. Nucleated cell counts per sample were estimated from amplification of reference gene primers within the assay. To quantify the absolute abundance of each unique TCRbeta CDR3 rearrangement, sequence reads were collapsed and filtered. For each sample, productive Simpson clonality was calculated as the square root of Simpson's diversity index over productive rearrangements. This is the immuneACCESS table as TCRdb keeps it, with only in-frame sequences that have V and J called. A part of the clones is gone; compared with another copy, unresolved V genes explain less than half, and the rest is unexplained. V and J calls and clone size come straight from that table; D and trimming were deduced from the DNA. This sample gives roughly 250,000 clones in total; approximately 80% of them show up just once. Together, the top ten hold approximately 5% of the sample.

Each collaborating institution followed its own protocols to collect whole blood in K2EDTA tubes. For TCRbeta analysis, collaborators shipped samples in one of three forms: frozen whole blood, isolated PBMCs, or DNA extracted from either of those sample types. A remark on this clone: Its binding antigen is unknown. Base qualities are not provided; no much larger clone lies one nucleotide away.

The rearranged chain carries TRBV28 and TRBJ1-2; matching of 5 bases hints at TRBD1 as the D gene. The TCR sequence derives from a woman aged 80 or over with active or convalescent COVID-19. The sequenced sample consisted of peripheral blood. The sequenced DNA: TGTGCCAGCAGCCCTTGGGGGGGAGGCTATGGCTACACCTTC. Translated, it gives CASSPWGGGYGYTF.